These T cell receptor beta chains were read from a single sample in a study of response to subunit inactivated influenza vaccine. TCRdb redid the calling of the RT-PCR reads with MiXCR, one entry per CDR3 protein. The repertoire holds about 570,000 distinct CDR3 sequences, with about an eighth as singletons. Source: PBMCs from blood, taken on the day of vaccination. Source of these receptors: a man in his forties or fifties who received an inactivated influenza vaccine. The CDR3 runs from the conserved cysteine through the conserved F or W. A D gene is named only where the DNA matches it firmly. The size of a clone is reported for some rows only, either as once, few or many, or as a class for expanded clones.

j_gene: TRBJ2-2; d_gene: TRBD2; abundance: .; v_gene: TRBV9; len: 16; CDR3nt: TGTGCCAGCAGCGTAGGAAATAGCGGGAGGACCGGGGAGCTGTTTTTT; CDR3aa: CASSVGNSGRTGELFF
j_gene: TRBJ1-2; d_gene: .; abundance: .; v_gene: TRBV7-8; len: 12; CDR3nt: TGTGCCAGCAGCTTGGGAATGGTCTCGTTCACCTTC; CDR3aa: CASSLGMVSFTF
j_gene: TRBJ2-3; d_gene: TRBD1; abundance: .; v_gene: TRBV28; len: 14; CDR3nt: TGTGCCAGCACCCGACAGGGGGCGAGGGATACGCAGTATTTT; CDR3aa: CASTRQGARDTQYF
j_gene: TRBJ2-3; d_gene: TRBD2; abundance: few; v_gene: TRBV5-1; len: 18; CDR3nt: TGCGCCAGCAGCTTAAAGGGGACTAGCAGTTGGGGCACAGATACGCAGTATTTT; CDR3aa: CASSLKGTSSWGTDTQYF
j_gene: TRBJ2-3; d_gene: TRBD2; abundance: few; v_gene: TRBV27; len: 15; CDR3nt: TGTGCCAGCAGTTCGGTAGCGGGGGGGCTAGATACGCAGTATTTT; CDR3aa: CASSSVAGGLDTQYF
j_gene: TRBJ2-1; d_gene: TRBD2; abundance: many; v_gene: TRBV15; len: 15; CDR3nt: TGTGCCACCAGTGGCCTAGCGGGAGGGCTCAATGAGCAGTTCTTC; CDR3aa: CATSGLAGGLNEQFF
j_gene: TRBJ1-1; d_gene: .; abundance: few; v_gene: TRBV28; len: 15; CDR3nt: TGTGCCACCTTCGAAAGACCCCGGGTGAACACTGAAGCTTTCTTT; CDR3aa: CATFERPRVNTEAFF
j_gene: TRBJ2-1; d_gene: .; abundance: many; v_gene: TRBV28; len: 15; CDR3nt: TGTGCCAGCAGCGCCACTGGCGGGTACTACAATGAGCAGTTCTTC; CDR3aa: CASSATGGYYNEQFF
j_gene: TRBJ2-1; d_gene: .; abundance: .; v_gene: TRBV28; len: 14; CDR3nt: TGTGCCAGCAGTTTATGGCAGCGGAGGCATGAGCAGTTCTTC; CDR3aa: CASSLWQRRHEQFF
j_gene: TRBJ2-7; d_gene: .; abundance: .; v_gene: TRBV5-1; len: 16; CDR3nt: TGCGCCAGCAGCTTGGACGGAGGGGCCCTCTCCTACGAGCAGTACTTC; CDR3aa: CASSLDGGALSYEQYF
j_gene: TRBJ2-2; d_gene: .; abundance: few; v_gene: TRBV9; len: 15; CDR3nt: TGTGCCAGCAGCCAAAGATGGGGGGCGGTCGGGGAGCTGTTTTTT; CDR3aa: CASSQRWGAVGELFF
j_gene: TRBJ2-7; d_gene: .; abundance: .; v_gene: TRBV27; len: 16; CDR3nt: TGTGCCAGCAGTTCCCTTCTGGGGCGGGAAACCTACGAGCAGTACTTC; CDR3aa: CASSSLLGRETYEQYF
j_gene: TRBJ1-1; d_gene: .; abundance: .; v_gene: TRBV7-6; len: 14; CDR3nt: TGTGCCAGCAGCTTAGATATGGGGGCCACTGAAGCTTTCTTT; CDR3aa: CASSLDMGATEAFF
j_gene: TRBJ2-7; d_gene: .; abundance: few; v_gene: TRBV30; len: 12; CDR3nt: TGTGCCTGGAGTGTACTCAGGGCCGAGCAGTACTTC; CDR3aa: CAWSVLRAEQYF
j_gene: TRBJ1-6; d_gene: TRBD1; abundance: .; v_gene: TRBV19; len: 16; CDR3nt: TGTGCCAGTAGGAGACAGGGGGAAAACTATAATTCACCCCTCCACTTT; CDR3aa: CASRRQGENYNSPLHF
j_gene: TRBJ1-2; d_gene: .; abundance: few; v_gene: TRBV28; len: 15; CDR3nt: TGTGCCAGCGTCGCGCCCCGGACAGCTCTATATGGCTACACCTTC; CDR3aa: CASVAPRTALYGYTF
j_gene: TRBJ2-7; d_gene: TRBD1; abundance: .; v_gene: TRBV15; len: 15; CDR3nt: TGTGCCACCAGCACGACAGGGGAGTCCACCTACGAGCAGTACTTC; CDR3aa: CATSTTGESTYEQYF
j_gene: TRBJ1-4; d_gene: .; abundance: few; v_gene: TRBV7-2; len: 14; CDR3nt: TGTGCCAGCAGGCTCAGCGCAACTAATGAAAAACTGTTTTTT; CDR3aa: CASRLSATNEKLFF
j_gene: TRBJ2-2; d_gene: .; abundance: many; v_gene: TRBV12-3/TRBV12-4; len: 14; CDR3nt: TGTGCCAGCAGCAGGGACATACAACCCGGGGAGCTGTTTTTT; CDR3aa: CASSRDIQPGELFF
j_gene: TRBJ2-3; d_gene: .; abundance: many; v_gene: TRBV24-1; len: 13; CDR3nt: TGTGCCACCAGAACAGGTCGCACAGATACGCAGTATTTT; CDR3aa: CATRTGRTDTQYF
j_gene: TRBJ2-3; d_gene: TRBD1; abundance: .; v_gene: TRBV7-9; len: 16; CDR3nt: TGTGCCAGCAGCTTAAGCAGGGGACAGGGGCCACATACGCAGTATTTT; CDR3aa: CASSLSRGQGPHTQYF
j_gene: TRBJ1-5; d_gene: .; abundance: many; v_gene: TRBV21-1; len: 20; CDR3nt: TGTGCCAGCAGCAAGGGAAGATCAGACAGGGACCAATATAGCAATCAGCCCCAGCATTTT; CDR3aa: CASSKGRSDRDQYSNQPQHF
j_gene: TRBJ2-5; d_gene: .; abundance: .; v_gene: TRBV13; len: 14; CDR3nt: TGTGCCAGCAGCGCCCGACAGTCCCAAGAGACCCAGTACTTC; CDR3aa: CASSARQSQETQYF
j_gene: TRBJ2-2; d_gene: .; abundance: few; v_gene: TRBV12-3/TRBV12-4; len: 13; CDR3nt: TGTGCCAGCAGCTCCAGCGGGTCCGGGGAGCTGTTTTTT; CDR3aa: CASSSSGSGELFF